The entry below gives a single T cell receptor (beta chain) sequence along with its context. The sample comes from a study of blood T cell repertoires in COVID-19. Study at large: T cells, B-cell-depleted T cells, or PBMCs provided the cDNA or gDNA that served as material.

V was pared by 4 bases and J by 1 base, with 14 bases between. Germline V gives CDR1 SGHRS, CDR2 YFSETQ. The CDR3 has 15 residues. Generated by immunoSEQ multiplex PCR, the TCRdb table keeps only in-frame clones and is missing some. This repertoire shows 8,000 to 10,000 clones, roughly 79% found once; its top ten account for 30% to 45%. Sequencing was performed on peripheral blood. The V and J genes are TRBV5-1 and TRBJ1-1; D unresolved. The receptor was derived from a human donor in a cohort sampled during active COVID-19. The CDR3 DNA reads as TGCGCCAGCAGCCCGGACCCGGGAGCGAACACTGAAGCTTTCTTT. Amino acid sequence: CASSPDPGANTEAFF.